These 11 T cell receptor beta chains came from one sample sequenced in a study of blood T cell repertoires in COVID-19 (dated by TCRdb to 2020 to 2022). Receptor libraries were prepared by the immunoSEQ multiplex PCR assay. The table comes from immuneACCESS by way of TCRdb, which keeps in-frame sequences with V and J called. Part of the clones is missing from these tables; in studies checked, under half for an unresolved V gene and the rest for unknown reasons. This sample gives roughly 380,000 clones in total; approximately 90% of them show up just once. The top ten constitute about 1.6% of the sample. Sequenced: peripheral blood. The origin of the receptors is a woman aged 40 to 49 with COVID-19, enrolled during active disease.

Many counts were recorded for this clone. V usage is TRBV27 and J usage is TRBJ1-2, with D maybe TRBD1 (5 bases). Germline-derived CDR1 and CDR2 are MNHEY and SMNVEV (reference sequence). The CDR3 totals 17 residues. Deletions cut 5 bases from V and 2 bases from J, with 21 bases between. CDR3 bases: TGTGCCAGCAGTCCAAGCCCCCGGACACCCTACAACTATGGCTACACCTTC. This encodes CASSPSPRTPYNYGYTF.

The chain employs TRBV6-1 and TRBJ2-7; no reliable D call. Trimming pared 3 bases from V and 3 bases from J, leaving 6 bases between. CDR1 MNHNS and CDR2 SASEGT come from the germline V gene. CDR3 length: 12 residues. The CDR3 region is CASSELYYEQYF. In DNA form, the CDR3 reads TGTGCCAGCAGTGAGTTGTACTACGAGCAGTACTTC.

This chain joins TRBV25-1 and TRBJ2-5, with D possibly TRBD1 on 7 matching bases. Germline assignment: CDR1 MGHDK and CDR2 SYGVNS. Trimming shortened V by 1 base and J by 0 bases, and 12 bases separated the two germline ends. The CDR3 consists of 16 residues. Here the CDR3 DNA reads TGTGCCAGCAGTGAATCAGGCAGGGGGGACCAAGAGACCCAGTACTTC. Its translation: CASSESGRGDQETQYF. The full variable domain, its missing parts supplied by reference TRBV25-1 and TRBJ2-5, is EADIYQTPRYLVIGTGKKITLECSQTMGHDKMYWYQQDPGMELHLIHYSYGVNSTEKGDLSSESTVSRIRTEHFPLTLESARPSHTSQYLCASSESGRGDQETQYFGPGTRLLVL.

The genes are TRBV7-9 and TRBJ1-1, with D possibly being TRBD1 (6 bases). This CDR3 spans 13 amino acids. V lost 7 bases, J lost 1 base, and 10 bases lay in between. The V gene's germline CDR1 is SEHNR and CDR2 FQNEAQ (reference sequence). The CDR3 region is CASNRDGNTEAFF. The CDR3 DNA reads TGTGCCAGCAACAGGGACGGGAACACTGAAGCTTTCTTT.

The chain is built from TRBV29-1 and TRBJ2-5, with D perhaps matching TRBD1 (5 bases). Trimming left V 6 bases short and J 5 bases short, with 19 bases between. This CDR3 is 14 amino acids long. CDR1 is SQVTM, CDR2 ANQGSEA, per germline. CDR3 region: CSVDRATNRETQYF. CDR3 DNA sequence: TGCAGCGTCGACCGGGCCACTAACAGGGAGACCCAGTACTTC. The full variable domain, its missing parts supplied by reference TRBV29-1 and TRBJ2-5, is SAVISQKPSRDICQRGTSLTIQCQVDSQVTMMFWYRQQPGQSLTLIATANQGSEATYESGFVIDKFPISRPNLTFSTLTVSNMSPEDSSIYLCSVDRATNRETQYFGPGTRLLVL.

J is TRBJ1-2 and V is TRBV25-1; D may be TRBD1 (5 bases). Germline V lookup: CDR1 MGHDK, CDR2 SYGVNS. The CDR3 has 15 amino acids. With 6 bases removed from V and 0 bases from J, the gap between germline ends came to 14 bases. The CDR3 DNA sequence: TGTGCCAGCAGGGGACCGGGACTGACTAACTATGGCTACACCTTC. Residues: CASRGPGLTNYGYTF.

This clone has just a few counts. The CDR3 region is CASSPQDRGDQPQHF. For the CDR3, the DNA is TGTGCCAGCAGCCCGCAGGACAGGGGAGATCAGCCCCAGCATTTT. V gene TRBV4-2 combines with J gene TRBJ1-5; TRBD1 matches at 9 bases. Trimming removed 4 bases from V and 5 bases from J; junction bases left unmatched: 6. Germline CDR1 is LGHNA and CDR2 is YNFKEQ. The CDR3 covers 15 residues.

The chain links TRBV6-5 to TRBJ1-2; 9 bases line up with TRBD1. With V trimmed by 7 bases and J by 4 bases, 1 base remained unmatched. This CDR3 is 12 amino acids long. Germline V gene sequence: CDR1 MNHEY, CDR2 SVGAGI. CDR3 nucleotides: TGTGCCAGCAAGGACAGGGGCTATGGCTACACCTTC. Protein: CASKDRGYGYTF.

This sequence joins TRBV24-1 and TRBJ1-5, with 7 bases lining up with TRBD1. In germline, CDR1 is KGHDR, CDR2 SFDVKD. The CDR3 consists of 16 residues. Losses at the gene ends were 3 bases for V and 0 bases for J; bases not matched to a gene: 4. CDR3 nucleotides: TGTGCCACCAGTGATCCGACAGGGAATAGCAATCAGCCCCAGCATTTT. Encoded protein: CATSDPTGNSNQPQHF.

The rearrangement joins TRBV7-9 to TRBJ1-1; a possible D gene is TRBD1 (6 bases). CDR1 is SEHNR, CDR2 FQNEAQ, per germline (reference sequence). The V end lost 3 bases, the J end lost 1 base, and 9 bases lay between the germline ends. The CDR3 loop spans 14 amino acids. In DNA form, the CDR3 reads TGTGCCAGCAGCTTCCCGGGACAGAACACTGAAGCTTTCTTT. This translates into CASSFPGQNTEAFF.

For the CDR3, the DNA is TGTGCCAGCAGCCCACTAGCGGGGGCCATCTACGAGCAGTACTTC. This gives the protein CASSPLAGAIYEQYF. J is TRBJ2-7 and V is TRBV7-3; 11 positions match TRBD2. This CDR3 contains 15 residues. Germline V gives CDR1 SGHTA, CDR2 FQGTGA. V dropped 5 bases and J dropped 3; count of bases not matched to a gene: 6. Together with reference TRBV7-3 and TRBJ2-7, the CDR3 gives the full variable domain: GAGVSQTPSNKVTEKGKYVELRCDPISGHTALYWYRQSLGQGPEFLIYFQGTGAADDSGLPNDRFFAVRPEGSVSTLKIQRTERGDSAVYLCASSPLAGAIYEQYFGPGTRLTVT.